Reported below is one T cell receptor (beta chain). Its specificity is not known. This sample is drawn from a study of T and B cells in COVID-19 patients. About the research overall: Of over 19 active-infection patients, more than nine were critically ill with mechanical ventilation or extracorporeal membrane oxygenation. Study-wide results and limits: At recovery TRB diversity and richness exceeded healthy donors, after highly clonal active COVID-19 repertoires. Few blood samples existed from mildly ill patients during symptoms or early in severe cases.

Multiplex PCR with BIOMED2 TRB-A/B primer pools amplified TRB rearrangements. Via MiXCR, TCRdb re-called the multiplex PCR reads, giving one row per CDR3 protein. Of some 4,000 distinct CDR3 sequences listed, roughly a quarter are singletons. Blood genomic DNA input for TRB amplification was 250-500 ng. The CDR3 totals 16 residues. Between the trimmed V and J ends, which lost 6 bases and 3 bases, there was a span of 20 bases. This receptor was identified in a human donor with active COVID-19. The donor label of this sample is uncertain. Input material: blood. This chain uses TRBV12-3 or TRBV12-4 with TRBJ1-1; D may be TRBD1 (5 bases). For the CDR3, the DNA is TGTGCCAGCAGCTCCACGGCCGGGGGGGGGGACACTGAAGCTTTCTTT. Its translation: CASSSTAGGGDTEAFF.